The 24 T cell receptor beta chains reported below all come from one sample, sequenced in a study of OX40 agonist ivuxolimab in advanced cancers. Using immunoSEQ multiplex PCR, the repertoire was profiled, and TCRdb retains in-frame clones only, with some absent. Among about 80,000 clones listed, 88% were seen once. Material: CD4+ or CD8+ T cells sorted from blood, obtained in a trial of the OX40 agonist ivuxolimab. These receptors originate from an adult with an advanced solid tumor such as melanoma, head and neck, liver or kidney cancer.

V is TRBV11-2 and J is TRBJ1-2; the D gene is possibly TRBD1 (6 bases). Germline V CDR1 and CDR2: SGHAT, FQNNGV. With 6 bases removed from V and 5 bases from J, the gap between germline ends came to 19 bases. This CDR3 region has 15 residues. The CDR3 DNA follows: TGTGCCAGCAGTATACCTCCCGGGACACTTTATGGCTACACCTTC. Its translation: CASSIPPGTLYGYTF.

The rearrangement uses TRBV5-1 and TRBJ2-2; D perhaps matches TRBD2 (6 bases). This CDR3 spans 15 amino acids. The ends were cut back, 4 bases at V and 5 bases at J, with 15 bases in the middle. The germline V gene encodes CDR1 SGHRS and CDR2 YFSETQ. The CDR3 loop is CASSPEGSGTGELFF. For the CDR3, the DNA is TGCGCCAGCAGCCCGGAGGGGTCCGGGACCGGGGAGCTGTTTTTT. Combining the CDR3 with reference TRBV5-1 and TRBJ2-2 gives the whole variable domain KAGVTQTPRYLIKTRGQQVTLSCSPISGHRSVSWYQQTPGQGLQFLFEYFSETQRNKGNFPGRFSGRQFSNSRSEMNVSTLELGDSALYLCASSPEGSGTGELFFGEGSRLTVL.

This clone was detected only once. The chain joins TRBV4-2 to TRBJ2-7, with a possible D match to TRBD1 (6 bases). Germline values: CDR1 LGHNA, CDR2 YNFKEQ. V lost 3 bases and J 0 bases, leaving 9 bases between the germline ends. The CDR3 consists of 14 residues. CDR3 amino acids: CASSQTGSSYEQYF. The CDR3 coding sequence is TGTGCCAGCAGCCAGACAGGTAGCTCCTACGAGCAGTACTTC.

The chain recombines TRBV5-1 with TRBJ1-1, with a possible D match to TRBD1 (6 bases). V was shortened by 1 base and J by 4 bases, with 8 bases between the two germline ends. Germline loops: CDR1 SGHRS, CDR2 YFSETQ. This CDR3 is built from 13 residues. The CDR3 reads CASSLSRGTEAFF. CDR3 coding DNA: TGCGCCAGCAGCTTGAGCAGGGGCACTGAAGCTTTCTTT.

The V and J genes are TRBV6-5 and TRBJ1-5; D might be TRBD1 (5 bases). The CDR3 length is 16 residues. CDR1 is MNHEY, CDR2 SVGAGI, per germline. Trimming removed 0 bases at V and 6 bases at J, with 15 bases between. The CDR3 loop is CASSYSFADRGQPQHF. The CDR3 region has the DNA TGTGCCAGCAGTTACTCCTTCGCGGATAGGGGTCAGCCCCAGCATTTT.

The chain combines TRBV5-4 with TRBJ2-5; TRBD2 is a possible D gene (7 bases). Germline lookup yields CDR1 SGHNT and CDR2 YYREEE (reference sequence). The CDR3 totals 16 residues. Between the trimmed V and J ends, which lost 4 bases and 1 base, there was a span of 17 bases. CDR3 protein: CASSNGGRGGQETQYF. The CDR3 DNA reads TGTGCCAGCAGCAACGGAGGGAGGGGGGGCCAAGAGACCCAGTACTTC.

The table lists this clone with a count of one. The rearrangement uses TRBV5-4 and TRBJ1-5; D call uncertain. Trimming left V 3 bases short and J 4 bases short, with 8 bases between. In germline, CDR1 is SGHNT, CDR2 YYREEE (reference sequence). The CDR3 runs to 13 residues. CDR3 nucleotide sequence: TGTGCCAGCAGCTCGGACTATAATCAGCCCCAGCATTTT. Its translation is CASSSDYNQPQHF.

This chain uses TRBV25-1 with TRBJ2-7, with TRBD2 matching 11 bases. Germline V gene lookup returns CDR1 MGHDK and CDR2 SYGVNS. This CDR3 comprises 15 residues. V was pared by 4 bases and J by 0 bases, with 2 bases of the junction left unmatched. CDR3 loop: CASSALAGASYEQYF. The CDR3 bases are TGTGCCAGCAGTGCACTAGCGGGGGCCTCCTACGAGCAGTACTTC.

The sample holds a few counts of this clone. The gene calls are TRBV5-1 and TRBJ1-1; 9 nucleotides match TRBD1. The CDR3 sequence is 16 residues long. Germline lookup yields CDR1 SGHRS and CDR2 YFSETQ. V lost 4 bases, J lost 7 bases, and 14 bases stayed unmatched. CDR3 region: CASSRSGLTGGGEAFF. CDR3 bases: TGCGCCAGCAGCCGGTCCGGGCTAACAGGGGGCGGTGAAGCTTTCTTT.

The DNA of the CDR3 is TGTGCCAGCAGCCTAGTAGGGACTAATGAAAAACTGTTTTTT. Its translation is CASSLVGTNEKLFF. The rearrangement links TRBV7-9 to TRBJ1-4; D is unclear. The CDR3 covers 14 residues. Looked up from germline, CDR1 is SEHNR and CDR2 is FQNEAQ (reference sequence). V was trimmed by 5 bases and J by 2 bases, leaving 9 bases between them.

This sequence joins TRBV18 and TRBJ2-1; possibly TRBD1 or TRBD2 for D (5 bases each). The CDR3 runs 14 residues. In germline, CDR1 is KGHSH, CDR2 LQKENI. V was cut by 2 bases and J by 10 bases, with 15 bases left in between. The CDR3 region has the DNA TGTGCCAGCTCACCAAGGGCCGGGGCCGGAGAGCAGTTCTTC. This gives the protein CASSPRAGAGEQFF.

This chain connects TRBV6-1 to TRBJ1-2; maybe TRBD1 (6 bases). The CDR3 covers 14 residues. Trimming shortened V by 7 bases and J by 4 bases, and 16 bases separated the two germline ends. The germline CDR1 and CDR2 sequences are MNHNS and SASEGT. CDR3 in DNA: TGTGCCAGCACTCCCACGGGGGCTTTCTATGGCTACACCTTC. This sequence encodes CASTPTGAFYGYTF.

This clone was counted a few times. This chain joins TRBV6-5 and TRBJ1-3; no clear D gene. Germline CDR1 MNHEY, CDR2 SVGAGI. The CDR3 is 15 residues long. Trimming removed 0 bases from V and 8 bases from J, with 14 bases in between. The CDR3, as DNA: TGTGCCAGCAGTTACTCGGGCGCCTCGGAGGACACCATATATTTT. Residues: CASSYSGASEDTIYF.

The genes are TRBV6-6 and TRBJ2-3, with TRBD1 matching over 11 bases. V gave up 6 bases and J gave up 3 bases; unmatched junction bases: 5. Germline V gene data show CDR1 as MNHNY and CDR2 as SVGAGI (reference sequence). This CDR3 comprises 15 residues. The CDR3 DNA reads as TGTGCCAGCAGGGGGACAGGGGGGCTTACAGATACGCAGTATTTT. Encoded protein: CASRGTGGLTDTQYF.

The chain carries TRBV14 and TRBJ1-4; TRBD1 might be the D (5 bases). V lost 4 bases and J 10 bases, leaving 10 bases between the germline ends. Germline CDR1 SGHDN, CDR2 FVKESK. The CDR3 totals 12 residues. CDR3 nucleotide sequence: TGTGCCAGCAGCCTGACGACAGCAAAACTGTTTTTT. Translation: CASSLTTAKLFF.

V and J are TRBV5-5 and TRBJ1-2; the D is unclear. The CDR3 sequence is 10 residues long. Trimming shortened V by 7 bases and J by 3 bases, and 4 bases separated the two germline ends. Germline values: CDR1 SGHKS, CDR2 YYEKEE (reference sequence). This CDR3 is CASGHYGYTF. Here the CDR3 DNA reads TGTGCCAGCGGCCACTATGGCTACACCTTC. Based on the CDR3 plus reference TRBV5-5 and TRBJ1-2, the full variable domain is DAGVTQSPTHLIKTRGQQVTLRCSPISGHKSVSWYQQVLGQGPQFIFQYYEKEERGRGNFPDRFSARQFPNYSSELNVNALLLGDSALYLCASGHYGYTFGSGTRLTVV.

The genes are TRBV11-3 and TRBJ2-1; TRBD1 aligns across 8 bases. V lost 4 bases to trimming and J lost 4 bases; unmatched junction nucleotides: 6. This CDR3 region has 15 residues. Germline CDR1 is SGHNT and CDR2 is YENEEA. This chain's CDR3 is CASSSDRVRYNEQFF. The CDR3 DNA follows: TGTGCCAGCAGCTCGGACAGGGTACGATACAATGAGCAGTTCTTC.

The CDR3 nucleotides read TGTGCCAGCAGCAGATCGATAGGGACAGGGAGTGAAAAACTGTTTTTT. Amino acids: CASSRSIGTGSEKLFF. The chain employs TRBV11-2 and TRBJ1-4, with 9 bases lining up with TRBD1. The CDR3 has 16 residues. Losses at the gene ends were 5 bases for V and 7 bases for J; bases not matched to a gene: 11. From germline, CDR1 is SGHAT and CDR2 FQNNGV.

The V and J genes are TRBV5-1 and TRBJ2-3; 9 bases align to TRBD2. V was pared by 0 bases and J by 6 bases, with 5 bases of the junction left unmatched. The CDR3 loop spans 15 amino acids. Looked up from germline, CDR1 is SGHRS and CDR2 is YFSETQ. The CDR3: CASSLEAGGLDTQYF. The CDR3 nucleotides are TGCGCCAGCAGCTTGGAGGCGGGGGGGCTTGATACGCAGTATTTT. The entire variable domain, with the rest obtained from reference TRBV5-1 and TRBJ2-3, is as follows: KAGVTQTPRYLIKTRGQQVTLSCSPISGHRSVSWYQQTPGQGLQFLFEYFSETQRNKGNFPGRFSGRQFSNSRSEMNVSTLELGDSALYLCASSLEAGGLDTQYFGPGTRLTVL.

The chain is built from TRBV5-1 and TRBJ1-1; 7 bases agree with TRBD1. Germline CDR1 reads SGHRS; CDR2 reads YFSETQ. V was pared by 4 bases and J by 8 bases, with 11 bases of the junction left unmatched. There are 14 residues in the CDR3. CDR3 region: CASSPNSPGQEAFF. The CDR3 DNA reads TGCGCCAGCAGCCCGAATTCCCCGGGACAGGAAGCTTTCTTT.

Comment on this clone: The junction shows a germline mismatch at one end, possibly a read error. The CDR3 DNA is TGCGCCAGCAGGTTGGGACAGGCCTTATGGTACAATGAGCAGTTCTTC. This gives the protein CASRLGQALWYNEQFF. The V call is TRBV5-1, the J call TRBJ2-1; 8 bases are a match to TRBD1. The germline V gene has CDR1 SGHRS and CDR2 YFSETQ. This CDR3 has 16 residues.

The chain combines TRBV5-4 with TRBJ2-3; 8 positions agree with TRBD2. CDR3 size: 14 residues. Germline CDR1 and CDR2: SGHNT and YYREEE (reference sequence). J lost 1 base, V lost 3 bases, and 1 base had no gene match. The CDR3 loop is CASSSRGGTDTQYF. Here the CDR3 DNA reads TGTGCCAGCAGCTCGCGGGGGGGCACAGATACGCAGTATTTT.

This clone appeared a few times. The chain joins TRBV5-1 to TRBJ2-2; 9 bases fit TRBD1. The J segment lost 6 bases and the V segment lost 5 bases, leaving 11 bases of the junction unmatched. The CDR3 has 16 residues. The V gene's germline CDR1 is SGHRS and CDR2 YFSETQ. The CDR3 nucleotides read TGCGCCAGCAGATATTCGGGACAGGGAAGCGCCGGGGAGCTGTTTTTT. This gives the protein CASRYSGQGSAGELFF.

V usage is TRBV5-1 and J usage is TRBJ2-7; weak D call: TRBD2 (5 bases). Germline CDR1 and CDR2: SGHRS and YFSETQ. Trimming removed 1 base at V and 7 bases at J, with 12 bases between. This CDR3 has 13 residues. CDR3 nucleotides: TGCGCCAGCAGCTTGAGTAAGGGAGTGGAGCAGTACTTC. It yields the protein CASSLSKGVEQYF.